This T cell receptor (beta chain) is drawn from a study of beta chain features in type 1 diabetes. Study-level findings and limits: Whatever favoring of shorter templates PCR might show would apply equally to patients and controls. Sequencing used cDNA, and cells with high TCR expression could therefore be over-represented. TCRB CDR3s were moderately but significantly shorter in Type 1 diabetes patients in all four CD4+ subsets.

Reverse transcription of all isolated RNA meant that expressed TCRB transcripts were sequenced. Read counts averaged approximately 3.3 million for samples of naive, central memory and regulatory T cells. Sequencing used immunoSEQ multiplex PCR; TCRdb keeps in-frame clones, though not all of them. The sample yields 95,000 to 150,000 clones, approximately 16% seen once. Trimming removed 2 bases from V and 2 bases from J, with 12 bases in between. Germline lookup yields CDR1 SGHTA and CDR2 FQGNSA. The CDR3 has 15 amino acids. Sorting produced populations that all topped 95% purity. Many counts were recorded for this clone. What it recognizes is unknown.

V and J are TRBV7-2 and TRBJ2-5; possible D gene TRBD2, 5 bases. This TCR came from a man aged 25 to 45 with type 1 diabetes. The source material was central memory CD4+ T cells from blood. Here the CDR3 DNA reads TGTGCCAGCAGCTTACGAAGAGCGGATCAAGAGACCCAGTACTTC. It yields the protein CASSLRRADQETQYF.